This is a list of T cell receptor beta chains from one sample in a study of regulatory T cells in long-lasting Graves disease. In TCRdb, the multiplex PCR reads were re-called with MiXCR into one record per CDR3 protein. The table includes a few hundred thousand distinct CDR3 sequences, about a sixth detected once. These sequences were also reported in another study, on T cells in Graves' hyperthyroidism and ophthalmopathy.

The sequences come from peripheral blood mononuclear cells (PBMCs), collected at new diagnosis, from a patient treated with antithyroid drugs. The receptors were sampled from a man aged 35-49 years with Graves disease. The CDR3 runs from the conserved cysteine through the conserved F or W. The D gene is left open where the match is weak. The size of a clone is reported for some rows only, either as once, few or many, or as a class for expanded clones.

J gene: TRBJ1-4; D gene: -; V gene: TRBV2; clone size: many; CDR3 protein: CASSVTQATNEKLFF; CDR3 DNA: TGTGCCAGCAGTGTAACCCAGGCAACTAATGAAAAACTGTTTTTT
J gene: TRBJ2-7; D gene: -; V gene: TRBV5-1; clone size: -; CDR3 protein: CASSDLGQGTHEQYF; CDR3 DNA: TGCGCCAGCAGCGACCTGGGGCAGGGGACCCACGAGCAGTACTTC
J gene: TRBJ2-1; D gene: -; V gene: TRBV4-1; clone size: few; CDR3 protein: CASRRVGLSLDEQFF; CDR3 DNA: TGCGCCAGCAGAAGGGTCGGACTATCTTTAGATGAGCAGTTCTTC
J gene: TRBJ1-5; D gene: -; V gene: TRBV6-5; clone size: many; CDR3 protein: CASSYMGAGNQPQHF; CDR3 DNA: TGTGCCAGCAGTTACATGGGGGCAGGCAATCAGCCCCAGCATTTT
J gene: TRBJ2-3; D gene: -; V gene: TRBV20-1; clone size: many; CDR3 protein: CSASRLRGRDTQYF; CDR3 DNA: TGCAGTGCTAGCAGGTTGAGGGGGAGAGATACGCAGTATTTT
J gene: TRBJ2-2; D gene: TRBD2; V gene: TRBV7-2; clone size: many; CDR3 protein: CASSRPGTSGGATNTGELFF; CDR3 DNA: TGTGCCAGCAGCCGACCCGGGACTAGCGGGGGGGCTACGAACACCGGGGAGCTGTTTTTT
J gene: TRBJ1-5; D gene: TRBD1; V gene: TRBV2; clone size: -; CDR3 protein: CVSSATGNQPQHF; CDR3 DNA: TGTGTCAGCAGCGCGACAGGGAATCAGCCCCAGCATTTT
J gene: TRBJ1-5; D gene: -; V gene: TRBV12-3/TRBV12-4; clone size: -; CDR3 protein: CASSLTPSGRSNQPQHF; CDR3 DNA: TGTGCCAGCAGTTTAACCCCCTCAGGGAGAAGCAATCAGCCCCAGCATTTT
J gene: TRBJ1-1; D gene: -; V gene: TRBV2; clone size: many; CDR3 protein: CASSAPEGNTEAFF; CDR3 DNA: TGTGCCAGCAGTGCTCCGGAGGGGAACACTGAAGCTTTCTTT
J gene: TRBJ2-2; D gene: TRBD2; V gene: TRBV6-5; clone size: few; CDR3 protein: CASSWASGSANTGELFF; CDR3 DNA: TGTGCCAGCAGTTGGGCTAGCGGGAGCGCGAACACCGGGGAGCTGTTTTTT
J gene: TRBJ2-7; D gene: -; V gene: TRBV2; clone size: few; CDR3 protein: CASQDGQYSYEQYF; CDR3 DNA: TGTGCCAGCCAAGATGGACAGTACTCCTACGAGCAGTACTTC
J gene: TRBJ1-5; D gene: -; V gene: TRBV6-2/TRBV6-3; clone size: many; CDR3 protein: CASSSRGVGLGNQPQHF; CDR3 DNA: TGTGCCAGCAGTTCCCGTGGTGTTGGGCTCGGAAATCAGCCCCAGCATTTT
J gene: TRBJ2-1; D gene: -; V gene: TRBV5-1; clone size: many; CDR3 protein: CASSPPFQGDEQFF; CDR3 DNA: TGCGCCAGCAGCCCGCCATTTCAGGGAGATGAGCAGTTCTTC
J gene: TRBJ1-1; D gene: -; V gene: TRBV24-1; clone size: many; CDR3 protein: CATSEGRASGTEAFF; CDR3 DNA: TGTGCCACCAGTGAAGGCAGGGCTTCAGGCACTGAAGCTTTCTTT
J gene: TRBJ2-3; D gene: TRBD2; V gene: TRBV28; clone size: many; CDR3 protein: CASGRAGGPTDTQYF; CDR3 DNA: TGTGCCAGCGGCAGAGCGGGGGGACCCACGGATACGCAGTATTTT
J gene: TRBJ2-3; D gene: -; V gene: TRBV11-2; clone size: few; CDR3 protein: CASSYIGLQGDTQYF; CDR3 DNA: TGTGCCAGCAGCTATATAGGACTCCAAGGAGATACGCAGTATTTT
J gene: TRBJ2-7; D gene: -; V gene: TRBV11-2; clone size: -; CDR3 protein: CASSLDPPNEQYF; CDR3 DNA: TGTGCCAGCAGCTTAGACCCCCCGAACGAGCAGTACTTC
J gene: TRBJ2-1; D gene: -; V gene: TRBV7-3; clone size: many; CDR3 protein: CASSSGTGNEQFF; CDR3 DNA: TGTGCCAGCAGCTCCGGAACTGGAAATGAGCAGTTCTTC
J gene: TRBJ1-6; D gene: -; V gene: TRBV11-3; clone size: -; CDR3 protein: CASSMTDYNSPLHF; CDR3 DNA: TGTGCCAGCAGCATGACAGACTATAATTCACCCCTCCACTTT
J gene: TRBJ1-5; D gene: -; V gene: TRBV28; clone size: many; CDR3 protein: CASSLMTFRNQPQHF; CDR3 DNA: TGTGCCAGCAGTTTAATGACGTTCCGCAATCAGCCCCAGCATTTT
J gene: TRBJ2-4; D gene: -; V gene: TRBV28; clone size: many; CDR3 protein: CASSLIHSNHAAKNIQYF; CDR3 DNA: TGTGCCAGCAGTTTAATCCACAGCAACCACGCCGCCAAAAACATTCAGTACTTC
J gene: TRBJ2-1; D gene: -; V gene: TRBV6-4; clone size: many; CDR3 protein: CASSNLDGNNEQFF; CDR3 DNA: TGTGCCAGCAGTAACCTGGACGGGAACAATGAGCAGTTCTTC
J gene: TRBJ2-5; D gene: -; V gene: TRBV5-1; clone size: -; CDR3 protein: CASSLDGRMGETQYF; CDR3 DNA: TGCGCCAGCAGCTTGGATGGCCGGATGGGAGAGACCCAGTACTTC
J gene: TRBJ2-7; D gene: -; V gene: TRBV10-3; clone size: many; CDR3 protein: CAISEAGSYEQYF; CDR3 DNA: TGTGCCATCAGTGAGGCGGGATCCTACGAGCAGTACTTC
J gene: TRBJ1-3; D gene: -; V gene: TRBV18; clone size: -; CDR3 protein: CASSPPGRPSGNTIYF; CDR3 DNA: TGTGCCAGCTCACCACCGGGCAGACCCTCTGGAAACACCATATATTTT
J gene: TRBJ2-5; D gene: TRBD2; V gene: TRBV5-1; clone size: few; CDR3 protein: CASSLGSSGAYQETQYF; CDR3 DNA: TGCGCCAGCAGCTTGGGGTCTAGCGGGGCATACCAAGAGACCCAGTACTTC
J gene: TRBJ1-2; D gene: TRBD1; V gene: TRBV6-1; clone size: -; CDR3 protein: CASKTLSADRGGYGYTF; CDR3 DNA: TGTGCCAGCAAAACCCTCAGCGCGGACAGGGGTGGCTATGGCTACACCTTC
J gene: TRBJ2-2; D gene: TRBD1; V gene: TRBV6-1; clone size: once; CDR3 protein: CASSPQGAAGELFF; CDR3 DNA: TGTGCCAGCTCACCCCAGGGGGCCGCCGGGGAGCTGTTTTTT
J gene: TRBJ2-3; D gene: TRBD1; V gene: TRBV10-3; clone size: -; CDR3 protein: CAISGQGGTSTQYF; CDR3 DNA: TGTGCCATCAGCGGACAGGGGGGTACTAGTACGCAGTATTTT
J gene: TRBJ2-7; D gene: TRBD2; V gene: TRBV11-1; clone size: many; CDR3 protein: CASSLAGLAGPEQYF; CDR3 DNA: TGTGCCAGCAGCTTAGCAGGACTAGCGGGGCCGGAGCAGTACTTC
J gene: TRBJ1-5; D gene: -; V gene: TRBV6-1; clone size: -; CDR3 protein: CASSALPAGPQHF; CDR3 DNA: TGTGCCAGCAGTGCCCTTCCCGCAGGGCCCCAGCATTTT
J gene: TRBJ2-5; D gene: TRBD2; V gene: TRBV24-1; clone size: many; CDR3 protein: CATSDSTSGVWDQYF; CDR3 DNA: TGTGCCACCAGTGATTCCACTAGCGGGGTTTGGGACCAGTACTTC
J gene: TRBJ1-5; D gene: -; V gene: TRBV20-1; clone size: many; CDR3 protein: CSAREPQGNQPQHF; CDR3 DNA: TGCAGTGCTAGGGAGCCGCAGGGCAATCAGCCCCAGCATTTT
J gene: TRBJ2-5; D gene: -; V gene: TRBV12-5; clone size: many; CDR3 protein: CASGLVQEETQYF; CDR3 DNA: TGTGCTAGTGGTTTGGTACAGGAGGAGACCCAGTACTTC
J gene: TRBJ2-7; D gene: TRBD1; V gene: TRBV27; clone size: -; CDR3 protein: CASATGMSYEQYF; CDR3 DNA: TGTGCCAGCGCGACAGGGATGTCCTACGAGCAGTACTTC
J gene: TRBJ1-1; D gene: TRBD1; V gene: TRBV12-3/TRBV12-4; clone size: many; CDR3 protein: CASRQGAAEAFF; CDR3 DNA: TGTGCCAGCAGGCAGGGGGCTGCTGAAGCTTTCTTT
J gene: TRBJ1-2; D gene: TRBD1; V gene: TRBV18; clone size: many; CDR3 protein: CASSHGQAYGYTF; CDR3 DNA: TGTGCCAGCTCGCACGGACAGGCCTATGGCTACACCTTC
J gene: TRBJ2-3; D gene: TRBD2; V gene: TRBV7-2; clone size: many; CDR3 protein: CASSLGWLAGASGTDTQYF; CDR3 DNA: TGTGCCAGCAGCTTAGGGTGGCTAGCGGGGGCCTCAGGCACAGATACGCAGTATTTT
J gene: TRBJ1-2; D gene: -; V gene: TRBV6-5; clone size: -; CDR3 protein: CASSYVQAPNYGYTF; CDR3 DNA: TGTGCCAGCAGTTATGTACAGGCCCCTAACTATGGCTACACCTTC
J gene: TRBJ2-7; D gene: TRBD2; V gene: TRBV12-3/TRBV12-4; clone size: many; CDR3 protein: CASSFSGLGYEQYF; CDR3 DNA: TGTGCCAGCAGTTTCTCAGGACTAGGCTACGAGCAGTACTTC
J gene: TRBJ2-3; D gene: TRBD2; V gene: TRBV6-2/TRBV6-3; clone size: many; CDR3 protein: CASSDGLAGTDTQYF; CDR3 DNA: TGTGCCAGCAGCGACGGACTAGCGGGAACAGATACGCAGTATTTT
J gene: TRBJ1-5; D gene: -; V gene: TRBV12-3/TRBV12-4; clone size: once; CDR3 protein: CASSRDGAGPQHF; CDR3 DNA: TGTGCCAGCAGCCGGGACGGGGCGGGGCCCCAGCATTTT
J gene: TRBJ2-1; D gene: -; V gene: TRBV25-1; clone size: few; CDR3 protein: CASSDCFHRPYNEQFF; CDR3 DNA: TGTGCCAGCAGTGACTGCTTTCACCGCCCTTACAATGAGCAGTTCTTC
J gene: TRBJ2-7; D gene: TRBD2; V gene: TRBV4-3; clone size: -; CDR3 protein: CASSQELAGGLPYEQYF; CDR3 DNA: TGCGCCAGCAGCCAGGAACTAGCGGGGGGTCTCCCCTACGAGCAGTACTTC
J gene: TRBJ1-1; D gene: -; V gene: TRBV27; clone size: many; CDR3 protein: CARPPPGGWGNTEAFF; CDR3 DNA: TGTGCCAGGCCCCCTCCCGGGGGGTGGGGGAACACTGAAGCTTTCTTT
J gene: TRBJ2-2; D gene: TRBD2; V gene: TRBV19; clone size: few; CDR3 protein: CASVRGGASTGELFF; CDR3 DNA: TGTGCCAGCGTCCGCGGGGGGGCCTCCACCGGGGAGCTGTTTTTT